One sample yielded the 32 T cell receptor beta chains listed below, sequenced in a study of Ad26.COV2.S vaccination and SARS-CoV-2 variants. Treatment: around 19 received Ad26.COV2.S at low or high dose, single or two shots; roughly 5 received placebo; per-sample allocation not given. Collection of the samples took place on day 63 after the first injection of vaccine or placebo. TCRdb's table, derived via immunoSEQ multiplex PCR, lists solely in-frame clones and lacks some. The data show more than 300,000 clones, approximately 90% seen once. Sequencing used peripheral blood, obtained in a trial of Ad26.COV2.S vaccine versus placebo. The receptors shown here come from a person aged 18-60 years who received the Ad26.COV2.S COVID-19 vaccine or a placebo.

The CDR3 is CASSVEASGNNEQFF. The CDR3 coding sequence is TGTGCCAGCAGCGTAGAGGCTAGCGGGAACAATGAGCAGTTCTTC. The chain uses TRBV9 and TRBJ2-1; 9 bases are shared with TRBD2. The CDR3 is 15 residues long. V was pared by 0 bases and J by 5 bases, with 3 bases of the junction left unmatched. CDR1 is SGDLS, CDR2 YYNGEE, per germline. Filled out from reference TRBV9 and TRBJ2-1, the complete variable domain reads DSGVTQTPKHLITATGQRVTLRCSPRSGDLSVYWYQQSLDQGLQFLIQYYNGEERAKGNILERFSAQQFPDLHSELNLSSLELGDSALYFCASSVEASGNNEQFFGPGTRLTVL.

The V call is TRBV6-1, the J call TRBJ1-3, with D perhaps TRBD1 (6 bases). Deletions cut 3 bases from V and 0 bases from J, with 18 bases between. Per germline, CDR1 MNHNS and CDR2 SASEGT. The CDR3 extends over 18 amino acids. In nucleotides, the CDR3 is TGTGCCAGCAGTGACCGATCCCTAGGGACACGCTCTGGAAACACCATATATTTT. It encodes CASSDRSLGTRSGNTIYF.

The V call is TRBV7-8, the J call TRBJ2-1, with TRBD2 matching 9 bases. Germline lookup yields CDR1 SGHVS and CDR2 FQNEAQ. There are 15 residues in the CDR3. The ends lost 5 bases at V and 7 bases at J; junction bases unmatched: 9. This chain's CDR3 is CASSPIAGVRNEQFF. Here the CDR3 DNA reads TGTGCCAGCAGCCCAATAGCGGGAGTTCGGAATGAGCAGTTCTTC.

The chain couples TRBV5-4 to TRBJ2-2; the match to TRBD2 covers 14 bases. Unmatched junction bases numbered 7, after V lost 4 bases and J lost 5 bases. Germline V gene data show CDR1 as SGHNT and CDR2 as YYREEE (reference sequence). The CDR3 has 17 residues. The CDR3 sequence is CASSQTSGGAWTGELFF. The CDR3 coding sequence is TGTGCCAGCAGCCAGACTAGCGGGGGGGCCTGGACCGGGGAGCTGTTTTTT.

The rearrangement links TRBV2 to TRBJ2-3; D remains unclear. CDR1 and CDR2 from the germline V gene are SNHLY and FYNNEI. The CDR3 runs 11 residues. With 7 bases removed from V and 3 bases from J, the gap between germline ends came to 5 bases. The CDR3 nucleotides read TGTGCCAGCACCAGGACAGATACGCAGTATTTT. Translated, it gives CASTRTDTQYF. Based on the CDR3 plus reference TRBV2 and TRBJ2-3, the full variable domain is EPEVTQTPSHQVTQMGQEVILRCVPISNHLYFYWYRQILGQKVEFLVSFYNNEISEKSEIFDDQFSVERPDGSNFTLKIRSTKLEDSAMYFCASTRTDTQYFGPGTRLTVL.

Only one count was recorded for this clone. For the CDR3, the DNA is TGTGCCAGCAGTGAAGCGATAGGACAGGGAATCTCCTACGAGCAGTACTTC. This sequence encodes CASSEAIGQGISYEQYF. The rearrangement uses TRBV2 and TRBJ2-7; 8 nucleotides line up with TRBD1. Trimming at V came to 0 bases and at J to 0 bases, leaving 7 bases not matched to a gene. This CDR3 is 17 amino acids long. The germline V gene encodes CDR1 SNHLY and CDR2 FYNNEI. Together with reference TRBV2 and TRBJ2-7, the CDR3 gives the full variable domain: EPEVTQTPSHQVTQMGQEVILRCVPISNHLYFYWYRQILGQKVEFLVSFYNNEISEKSEIFDDQFSVERPDGSNFTLKIRSTKLEDSAMYFCASSEAIGQGISYEQYFGPGTRLTVT.

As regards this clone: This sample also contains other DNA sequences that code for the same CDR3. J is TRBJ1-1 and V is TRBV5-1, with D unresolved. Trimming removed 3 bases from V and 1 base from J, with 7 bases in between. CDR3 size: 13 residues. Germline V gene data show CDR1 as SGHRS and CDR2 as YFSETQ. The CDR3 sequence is CASSSGRNTEAFF. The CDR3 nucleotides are TGCGCCAGCAGCTCGGGAAGGAACACTGAAGCTTTCTTT.

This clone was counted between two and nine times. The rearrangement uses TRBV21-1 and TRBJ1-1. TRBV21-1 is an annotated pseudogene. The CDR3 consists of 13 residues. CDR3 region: CASSIRKNTEAFF. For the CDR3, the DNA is TGTGCCAGCAGCATCCGCAAGAACACTGAAGCTTTCTTT.

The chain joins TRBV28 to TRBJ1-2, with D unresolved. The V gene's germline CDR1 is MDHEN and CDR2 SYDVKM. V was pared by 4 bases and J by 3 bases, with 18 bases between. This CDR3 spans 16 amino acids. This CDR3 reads CASSSPLGFPDYGYTF. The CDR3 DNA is TGTGCCAGCAGTTCCCCGTTGGGATTTCCGGACTATGGCTACACCTTC.

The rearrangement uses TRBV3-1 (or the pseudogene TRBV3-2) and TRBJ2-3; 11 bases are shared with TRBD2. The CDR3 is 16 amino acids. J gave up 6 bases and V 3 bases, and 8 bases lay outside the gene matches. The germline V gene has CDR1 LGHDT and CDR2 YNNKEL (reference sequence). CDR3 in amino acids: CASSQFLAGGLDTQYF. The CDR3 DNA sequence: TGTGCCAGCAGCCAGTTTCTAGCGGGGGGCCTGGATACGCAGTATTTT.

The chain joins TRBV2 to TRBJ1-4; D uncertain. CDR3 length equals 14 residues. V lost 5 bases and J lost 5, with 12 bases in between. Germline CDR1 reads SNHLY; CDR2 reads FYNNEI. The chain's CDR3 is CASSIDRGNEKLFF. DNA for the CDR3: TGTGCCAGCAGTATCGACCGGGGAAATGAAAAACTGTTTTTT. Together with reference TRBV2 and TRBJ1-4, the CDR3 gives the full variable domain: EPEVTQTPSHQVTQMGQEVILRCVPISNHLYFYWYRQILGQKVEFLVSFYNNEISEKSEIFDDQFSVERPDGSNFTLKIRSTKLEDSAMYFCASSIDRGNEKLFFGSGTQLSVL.

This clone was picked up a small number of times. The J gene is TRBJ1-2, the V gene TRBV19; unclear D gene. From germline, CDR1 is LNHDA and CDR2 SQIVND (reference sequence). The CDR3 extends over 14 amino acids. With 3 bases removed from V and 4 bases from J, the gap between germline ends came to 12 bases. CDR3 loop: CASSIGRTAYGYTF. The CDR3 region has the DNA TGTGCCAGTAGTATCGGTAGAACAGCCTATGGCTACACCTTC.

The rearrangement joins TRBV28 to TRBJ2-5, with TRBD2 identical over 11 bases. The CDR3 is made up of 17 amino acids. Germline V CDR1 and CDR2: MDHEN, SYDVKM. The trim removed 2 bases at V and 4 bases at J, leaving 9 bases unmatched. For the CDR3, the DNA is TGTGCCAGCAGTTTAGGGCATAGCGGGAGGGAGGGAGAGACCCAGTACTTC. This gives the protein CASSLGHSGREGETQYF.

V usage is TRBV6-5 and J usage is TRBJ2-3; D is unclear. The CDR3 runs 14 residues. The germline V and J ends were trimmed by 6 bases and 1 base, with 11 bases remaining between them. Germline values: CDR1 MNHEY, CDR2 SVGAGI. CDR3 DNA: TGTGCCAGCAGATGGGCCAGCGGCACAGATACGCAGTATTTT. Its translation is CASRWASGTDTQYF.

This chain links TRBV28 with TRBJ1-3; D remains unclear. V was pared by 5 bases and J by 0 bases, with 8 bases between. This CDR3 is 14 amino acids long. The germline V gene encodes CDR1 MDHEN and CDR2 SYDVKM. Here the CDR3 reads CASSRPSSGNTIYF. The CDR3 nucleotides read TGTGCCAGCAGTAGGCCGAGCTCTGGAAACACCATATATTTT.

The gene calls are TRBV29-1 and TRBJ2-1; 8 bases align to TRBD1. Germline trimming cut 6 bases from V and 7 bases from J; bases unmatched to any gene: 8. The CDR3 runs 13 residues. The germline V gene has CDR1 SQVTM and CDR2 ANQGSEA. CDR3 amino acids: CSVKWTGRNEQFF. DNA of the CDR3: TGCAGCGTGAAATGGACAGGGAGGAATGAGCAGTTCTTC.

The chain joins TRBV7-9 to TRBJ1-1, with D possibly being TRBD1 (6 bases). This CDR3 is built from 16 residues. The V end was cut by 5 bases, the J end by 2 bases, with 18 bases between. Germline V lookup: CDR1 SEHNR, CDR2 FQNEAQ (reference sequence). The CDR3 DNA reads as TGTGCCAGCAGCGGTTACACGGGGACACACAACACTGAAGCTTTCTTT. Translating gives CASSGYTGTHNTEAFF.

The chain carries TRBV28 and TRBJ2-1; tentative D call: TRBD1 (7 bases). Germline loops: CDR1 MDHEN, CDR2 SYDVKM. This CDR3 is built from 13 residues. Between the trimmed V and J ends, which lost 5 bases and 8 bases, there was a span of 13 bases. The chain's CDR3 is CASSAGGGDEQFF. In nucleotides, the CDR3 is TGTGCCAGCAGTGCTGGAGGGGGCGATGAGCAGTTCTTC.

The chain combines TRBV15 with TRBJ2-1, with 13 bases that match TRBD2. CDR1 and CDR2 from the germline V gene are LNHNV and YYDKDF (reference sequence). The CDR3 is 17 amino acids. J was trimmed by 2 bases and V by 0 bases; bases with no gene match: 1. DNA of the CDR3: TGTGCCACCAGCAGAGAACTAGCGGGGGGGACCTACAATGAGCAGTTCTTC. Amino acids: CATSRELAGGTYNEQFF.

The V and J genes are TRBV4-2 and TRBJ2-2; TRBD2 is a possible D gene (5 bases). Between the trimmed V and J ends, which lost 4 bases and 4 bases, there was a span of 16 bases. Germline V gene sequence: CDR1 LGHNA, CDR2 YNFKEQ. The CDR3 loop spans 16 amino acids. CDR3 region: CASSPSPGDPTGELFF. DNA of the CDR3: TGTGCCAGCAGCCCCTCTCCCGGGGATCCCACCGGGGAGCTGTTTTTT.

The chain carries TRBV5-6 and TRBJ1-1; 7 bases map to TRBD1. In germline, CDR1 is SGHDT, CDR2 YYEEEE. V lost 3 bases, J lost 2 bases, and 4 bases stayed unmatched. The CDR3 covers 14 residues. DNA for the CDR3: TGTGCCAGCAGCTCTAGACAGGGAAACACTGAAGCTTTCTTT. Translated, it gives CASSSRQGNTEAFF. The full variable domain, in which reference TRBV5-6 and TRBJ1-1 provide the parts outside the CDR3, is DAGVTQSPTHLIKTRGQQVTLRCSPKSGHDTVSWYQQALGQGPQFIFQYYEEEERQRGNFPDRFSGHQFPNYSSELNVNALLLGDSALYLCASSSRQGNTEAFFGQGTRLTVV.

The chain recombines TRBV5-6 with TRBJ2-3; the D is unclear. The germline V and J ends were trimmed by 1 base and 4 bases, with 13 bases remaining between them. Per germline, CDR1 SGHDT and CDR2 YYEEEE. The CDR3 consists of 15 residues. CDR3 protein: CASSLFIPEPDTQYF. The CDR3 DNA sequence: TGTGCCAGCAGCTTGTTTATTCCGGAGCCAGATACGCAGTATTTT.

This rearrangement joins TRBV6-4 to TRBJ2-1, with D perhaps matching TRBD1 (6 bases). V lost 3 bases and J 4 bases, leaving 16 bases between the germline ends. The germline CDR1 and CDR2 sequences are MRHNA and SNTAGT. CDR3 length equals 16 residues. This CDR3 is CASSEYGGINYNEQFF. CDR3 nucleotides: TGTGCCAGCAGTGAATATGGGGGCATTAATTACAATGAGCAGTTCTTC.

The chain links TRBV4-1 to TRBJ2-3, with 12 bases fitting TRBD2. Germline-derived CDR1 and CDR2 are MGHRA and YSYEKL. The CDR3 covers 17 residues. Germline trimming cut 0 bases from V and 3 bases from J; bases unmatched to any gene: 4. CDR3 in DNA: TGCGCCAGCAGCCAAGATCCTCTAGCGGGGGGGACAGATACGCAGTATTTT. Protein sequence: CASSQDPLAGGTDTQYF.

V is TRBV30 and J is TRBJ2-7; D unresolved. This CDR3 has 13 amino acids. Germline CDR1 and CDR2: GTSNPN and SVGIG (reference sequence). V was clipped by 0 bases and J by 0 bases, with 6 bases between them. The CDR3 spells CAWSVGFSYEQYF. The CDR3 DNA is TGTGCCTGGAGTGTGGGGTTCTCCTACGAGCAGTACTTC.

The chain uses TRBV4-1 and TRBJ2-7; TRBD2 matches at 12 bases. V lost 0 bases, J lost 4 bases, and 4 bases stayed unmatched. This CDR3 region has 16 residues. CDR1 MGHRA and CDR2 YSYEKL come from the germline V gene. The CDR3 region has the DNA TGCGCCAGCAGCCAAGAAACTAGCGGGAGGACGTACGAGCAGTACTTC. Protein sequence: CASSQETSGRTYEQYF.

The CDR3 here is CASSIRTGGYEQYF. The CDR3 DNA is TGTGCCAGCAGCATCCGGACAGGGGGCTACGAGCAGTACTTC. V and J are TRBV6-5 and TRBJ2-7; 10 bases agree with TRBD1. V dropped 6 bases and J dropped 3; count of bases not matched to a gene: 5. The CDR3 is 14 residues long. Germline V CDR1 and CDR2: MNHEY, SVGAGI.

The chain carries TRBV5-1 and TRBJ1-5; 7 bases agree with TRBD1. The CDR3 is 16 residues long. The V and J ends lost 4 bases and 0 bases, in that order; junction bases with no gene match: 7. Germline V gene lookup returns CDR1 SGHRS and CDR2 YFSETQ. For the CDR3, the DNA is TGCGCCAGCAGCCCGACAGGGACATATAGCAATCAGCCCCAGCATTTT. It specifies CASSPTGTYSNQPQHF.

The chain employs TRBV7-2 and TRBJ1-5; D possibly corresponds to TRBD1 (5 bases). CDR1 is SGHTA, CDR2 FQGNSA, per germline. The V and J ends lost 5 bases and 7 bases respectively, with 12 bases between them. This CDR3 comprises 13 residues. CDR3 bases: TGTGCCAGCAGCCCACGGGGGGGGCAGCCCCAGCATTTT. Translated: CASSPRGGQPQHF. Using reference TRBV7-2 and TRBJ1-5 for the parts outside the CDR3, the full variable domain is GAGVSQSPSNKVTEKGKDVELRCDPISGHTALYWYRQSLGQGLEFLIYFQGNSAPDKSGLPSDRFSAERTGGSVSTLTIQRTQQEDSAVYLCASSPRGGQPQHFGDGTRLSIL.

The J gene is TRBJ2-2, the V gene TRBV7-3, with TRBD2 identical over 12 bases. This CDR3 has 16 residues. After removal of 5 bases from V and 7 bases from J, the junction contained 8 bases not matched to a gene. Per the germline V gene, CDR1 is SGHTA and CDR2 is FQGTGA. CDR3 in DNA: TGTGCCAGCAGCCCCCTAGCGGGGGGGCGCGTCGGGGAGCTGTTTTTT. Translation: CASSPLAGGRVGELFF.

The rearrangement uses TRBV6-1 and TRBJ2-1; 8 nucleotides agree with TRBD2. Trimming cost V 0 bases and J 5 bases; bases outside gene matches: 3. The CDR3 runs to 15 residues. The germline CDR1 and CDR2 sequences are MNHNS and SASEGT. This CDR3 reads CASSEAGTRDNEQFF. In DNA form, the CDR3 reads TGTGCCAGCAGTGAAGCCGGGACTAGGGACAATGAGCAGTTCTTC.

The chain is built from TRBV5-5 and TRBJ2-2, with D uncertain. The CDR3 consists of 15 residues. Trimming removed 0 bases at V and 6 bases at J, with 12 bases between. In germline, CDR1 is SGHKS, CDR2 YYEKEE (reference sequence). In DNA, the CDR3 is TGTGCCAGCAGCTTGGTCAACAACCAAGCCGGGGAGCTGTTTTTT. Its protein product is CASSLVNNQAGELFF.